This TCR beta chain was sequenced in a study of long-term antiretroviral therapy in people with HIV. Regarding the study as a whole: Repertoires with HIV possessed tighter CDR3 length spans than those of controls. Blood sampling spanned 2004 to 2017, possibly under older ART regimens.

Until DNA extraction, the samples held between about 0.9-10 million cryopreserved PBMC. This clone was counted once. What it binds is not known. This was the immunoSEQ v3.0 assay at survey level. Sequencing was performed with immunoSEQ multiplex PCR; in TCRdb, only in-frame clones are kept and a portion is missing. Among fewer than 40,000 clones listed, less than 98% were seen once. The clonotype originates from a man younger than 40 with HIV. The sequences come from unsorted PBMCs, collected 6.9 years after starting antiretroviral therapy.

CDR3 sequence: CASSLGLASPDTQYF. The CDR3 DNA reads TGTGCCAGCAGCTTAGGGCTCGCCTCCCCAGATACGCAGTATTTT. The chain recombines TRBV7-3 with TRBJ2-3; D gene unclear. The CDR3 loop spans 15 amino acids. With 2 bases removed from V and 4 bases from J, the gap between germline ends came to 13 bases. The germline V gene has CDR1 SGHTA and CDR2 FQGTGA. Based on the CDR3 plus reference TRBV7-3 and TRBJ2-3, the full variable domain is GAGVSQTPSNKVTEKGKYVELRCDPISGHTALYWYRQSLGQGPEFLIYFQGTGAADDSGLPNDRFFAVRPEGSVSTLKIQRTERGDSAVYLCASSLGLASPDTQYFGPGTRLTVL.